The rows below give T cell receptor beta chains drawn from one sample of a study of T and B cells in COVID-19 patients. Each CDR3 protein gets one entry after TCRdb re-called the multiplex PCR reads with MiXCR. The profile shows nearly 15,000 distinct CDR3 sequences, about 31% of them singletons. The sequenced material came from blood. Source of these receptors: a human donor who had recovered from COVID-19. CDR3s leave out the opening cysteine and the closing phenylalanine or tryptophan.

V gene,J gene,CDR3 protein
TRBV6-2/TRBV6-3,TRBJ1-2,ASSYGYRGFDGYT
TRBV19,TRBJ1-5,ASSILRGSGQPQH
TRBV6-1,TRBJ1-6,ASMWTGDNSPLH
TRBV6-5,TRBJ2-7,ASSYAEGSYEQY
TRBV15,TRBJ1-2,ATTSNPFQGAGGYT
TRBV11-3,TRBJ1-2,ASSARTGGYGYT
TRBV10-3,TRBJ1-2,AISPQGENGYT
TRBV7-6,TRBJ1-6,ASSLGGSPLH
TRBV11-3,TRBJ2-5,ASSLRFPGGQGETQY
TRBV18,TRBJ2-5,ASSHRVINQETQY
TRBV19,TRBJ1-5,ASSIWAGIGNQPQH
TRBV12-3/TRBV12-4,TRBJ1-2,ASSLGTDVIPIYGYT
TRBV5-4,TRBJ1-1,ASSLIREGTEAF
TRBV6-1,TRBJ2-3,AGAITGRTDTQY
TRBV6-2/TRBV6-3,TRBJ2-1,ASSYSWRDNEQF
TRBV19,TRBJ1-5,ASSLYRIGTGGSNQPQH
TRBV20-1,TRBJ1-2,SAAPQGT
TRBV6-1,TRBJ2-3,ASSAVSGLTDTQY
TRBV25-1,TRBJ2-1,ASSEGWTGDNNEQF
TRBV7-2,TRBJ2-5,ASSPWTSGNGETQY
TRBV5-5,TRBJ2-1,AREGLAGWYEQF
TRBV6-5,TRBJ2-7,ASRAGGIYEQY
TRBV30,TRBJ1-5,AWSRPSQPQH